The sequence of this T cell receptor (beta chain) was determined in a study of T cells in tuberculosis. CDR1 is SGHTA, CDR2 FQGNSA, per germline. This CDR3 region has 14 residues. Trimming stripped 3 bases from V and 7 bases from J, with 16 bases between. This clone is a singleton in its sample. The antigen remains undetermined. The assay was immunoSEQ multiplex PCR, and TCRdb's table has in-frame clones only and misses some. Of 37,000 or so clones listed, almost 95% were seen once; the top ten hold about 12%. The study, taken as a whole, reports: Active tuberculosis cases were adults; controls were adolescents.

The clonotype was recovered from a donor between 10 and 35 years old with latent tuberculosis or without tuberculosis infection. Some clones in this sample may be carry-over from other donors' samples. The V and J genes are TRBV7-2 and TRBJ2-7; TRBD1 is a possible D gene (6 bases). Input material: PBMCs. The CDR3 sequence is CASSFYRQAGEQYF. As DNA, the CDR3 is TGTGCCAGCAGCTTTTATAGACAGGCAGGGGAGCAGTACTTC.